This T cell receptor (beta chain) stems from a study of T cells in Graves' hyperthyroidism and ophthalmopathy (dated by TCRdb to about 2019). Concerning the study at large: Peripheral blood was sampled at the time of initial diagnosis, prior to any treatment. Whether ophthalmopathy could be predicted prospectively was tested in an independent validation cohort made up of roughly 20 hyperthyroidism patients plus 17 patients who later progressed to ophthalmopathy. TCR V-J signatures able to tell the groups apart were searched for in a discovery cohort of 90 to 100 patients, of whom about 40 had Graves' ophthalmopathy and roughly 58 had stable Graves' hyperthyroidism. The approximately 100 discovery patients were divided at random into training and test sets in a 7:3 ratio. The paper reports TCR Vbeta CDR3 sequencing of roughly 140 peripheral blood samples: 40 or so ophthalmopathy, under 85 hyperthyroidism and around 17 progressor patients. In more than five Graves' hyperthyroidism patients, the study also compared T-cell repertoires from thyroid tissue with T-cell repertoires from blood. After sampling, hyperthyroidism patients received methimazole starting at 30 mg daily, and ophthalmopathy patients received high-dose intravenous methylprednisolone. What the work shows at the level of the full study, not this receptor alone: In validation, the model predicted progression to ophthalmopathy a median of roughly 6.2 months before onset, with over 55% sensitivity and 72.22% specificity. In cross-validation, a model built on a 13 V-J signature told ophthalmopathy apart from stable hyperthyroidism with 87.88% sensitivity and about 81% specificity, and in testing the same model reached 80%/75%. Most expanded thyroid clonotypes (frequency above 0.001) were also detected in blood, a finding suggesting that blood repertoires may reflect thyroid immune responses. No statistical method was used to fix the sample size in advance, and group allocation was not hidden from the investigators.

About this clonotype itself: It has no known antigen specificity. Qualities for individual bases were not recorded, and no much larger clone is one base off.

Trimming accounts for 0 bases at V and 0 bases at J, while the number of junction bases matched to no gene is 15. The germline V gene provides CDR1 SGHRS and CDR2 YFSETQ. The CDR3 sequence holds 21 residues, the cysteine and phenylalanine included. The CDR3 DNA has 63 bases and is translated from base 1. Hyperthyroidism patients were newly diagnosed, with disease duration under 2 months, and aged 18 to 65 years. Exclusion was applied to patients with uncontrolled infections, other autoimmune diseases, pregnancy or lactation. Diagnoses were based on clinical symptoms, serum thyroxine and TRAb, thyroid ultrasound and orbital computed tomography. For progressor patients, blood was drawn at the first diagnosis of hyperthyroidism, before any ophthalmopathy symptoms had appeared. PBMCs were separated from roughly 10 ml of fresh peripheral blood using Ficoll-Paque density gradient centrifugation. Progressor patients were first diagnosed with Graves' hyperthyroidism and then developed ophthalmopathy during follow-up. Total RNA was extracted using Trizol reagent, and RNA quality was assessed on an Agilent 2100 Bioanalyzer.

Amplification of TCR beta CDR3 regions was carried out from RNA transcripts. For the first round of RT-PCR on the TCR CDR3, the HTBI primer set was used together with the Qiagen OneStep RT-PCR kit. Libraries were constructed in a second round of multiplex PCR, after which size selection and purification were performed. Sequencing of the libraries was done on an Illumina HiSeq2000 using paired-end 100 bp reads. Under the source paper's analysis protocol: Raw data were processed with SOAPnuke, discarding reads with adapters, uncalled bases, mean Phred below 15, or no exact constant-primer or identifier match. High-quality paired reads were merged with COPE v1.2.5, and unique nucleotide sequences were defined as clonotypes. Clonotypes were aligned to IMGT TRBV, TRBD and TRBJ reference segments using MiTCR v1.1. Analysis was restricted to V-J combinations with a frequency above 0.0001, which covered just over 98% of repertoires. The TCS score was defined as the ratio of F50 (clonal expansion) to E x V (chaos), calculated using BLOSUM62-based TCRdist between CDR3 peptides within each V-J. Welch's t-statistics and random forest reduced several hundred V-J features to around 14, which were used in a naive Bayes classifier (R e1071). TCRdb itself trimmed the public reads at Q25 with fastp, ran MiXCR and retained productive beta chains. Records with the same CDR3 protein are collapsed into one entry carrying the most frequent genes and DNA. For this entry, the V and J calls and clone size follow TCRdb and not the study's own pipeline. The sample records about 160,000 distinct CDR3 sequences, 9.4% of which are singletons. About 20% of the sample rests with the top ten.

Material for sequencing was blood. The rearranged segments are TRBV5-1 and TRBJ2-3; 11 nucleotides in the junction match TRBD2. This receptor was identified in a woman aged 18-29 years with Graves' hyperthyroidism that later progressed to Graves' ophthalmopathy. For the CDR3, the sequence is CASSLGLAGGPPMYSTDTQYF. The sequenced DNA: TGCGCCAGCAGCTTGGGTTTAGCGGGAGGGCCTCCGATGTATAGCACAGATACGCAGTATTTT.